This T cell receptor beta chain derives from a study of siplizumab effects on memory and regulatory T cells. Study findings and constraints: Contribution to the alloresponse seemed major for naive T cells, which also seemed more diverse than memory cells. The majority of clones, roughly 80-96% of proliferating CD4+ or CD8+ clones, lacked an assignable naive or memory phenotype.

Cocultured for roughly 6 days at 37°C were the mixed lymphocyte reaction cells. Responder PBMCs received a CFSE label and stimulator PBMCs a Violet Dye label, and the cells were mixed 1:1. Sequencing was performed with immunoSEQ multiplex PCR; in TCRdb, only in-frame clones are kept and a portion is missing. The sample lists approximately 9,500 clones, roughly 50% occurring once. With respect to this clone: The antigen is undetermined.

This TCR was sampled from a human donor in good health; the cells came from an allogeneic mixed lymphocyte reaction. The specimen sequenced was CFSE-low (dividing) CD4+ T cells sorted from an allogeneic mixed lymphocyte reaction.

CDR3 loop: CASSPGQSWSQPQHF. DNA of the CDR3: TGTGCCAGCAGCCCTGGACAGAGTTGGAGTCAGCCCCAGCATTTT. The chain joins TRBV5-5 to TRBJ1-5; a possible D gene is TRBD1 (6 bases). CDR3 length: 15 amino acids. Deletions cut 4 bases from V and 6 bases from J, with 17 bases between. Germline V gene lookup returns CDR1 SGHKS and CDR2 YYEKEE (reference sequence).